This entry lists 9 T cell receptor beta chains sequenced from one sample in a study of blood T cell repertoires in COVID-19. This table comes from immunoSEQ multiplex PCR, and its TCRdb copy is limited to in-frame clones, with some not included. The sample includes 200,000 to 250,000 clones, 70% to 85% of them seen just once. Sequencing used peripheral blood. The receptors were sampled from a woman of 80 years or more with acute or convalescent COVID-19.

The chain recombines TRBV6-1 with TRBJ2-1; 7 bases are a match to TRBD2. The CDR3 is 13 amino acids. Germline CDR1 and CDR2: MNHNS and SASEGT. The V and J ends lost 5 bases and 5 bases, in that order; junction bases with no gene match: 3. CDR3 coding DNA: TGTGCCAGCAGTTTAGCGGGTAACAATGAGCAGTTCTTC. Translating it yields CASSLAGNNEQFF.

The gene calls are TRBV2 and TRBJ2-7, with 7 bases aligning to TRBD2. V shed 4 bases, J shed 2 bases, and the junction held 5 bases outside the gene matches. The CDR3 sequence is 14 residues long. CDR1 and CDR2 from the germline V gene are SNHLY and FYNNEI. The CDR3 loop reads CASSVEGGPYEQYF. In DNA, the CDR3 is TGTGCCAGCAGTGTGGAGGGAGGGCCCTACGAGCAGTACTTC.

The chain recombines TRBV3-1 (or the pseudogene TRBV3-2) with TRBJ2-2; a weak D match, TRBD1 (5 bases). This CDR3 is built from 13 residues. The V gene's germline CDR1 is LGHDT and CDR2 YNNKEL (reference sequence). The ends were cut back, 4 bases at V and 4 bases at J, with 7 bases in the middle. The CDR3 region has the DNA TGTGCCAGCAGCCCCAGGGTCACCGGGGAGCTGTTTTTT. Protein: CASSPRVTGELFF.

The chain uses TRBV18 and TRBJ2-2, with TRBD1 identical over 7 bases. The length of the CDR3 is 16 residues. Germline V lookup: CDR1 KGHSH, CDR2 LQKENI. The J segment lost 6 bases and the V segment lost 2 bases, leaving 9 bases of the junction unmatched. In DNA form, the CDR3 reads TGTGCCAGCTCACCAACTCCCCCGACAGGGCCCGGGGAGCTGTTTTTT. It translates to CASSPTPPTGPGELFF.

The chain couples TRBV12-3 or TRBV12-4 to TRBJ1-5; D remains ambiguous. V was clipped by 5 bases and J by 8 bases, with 10 bases between them. This CDR3 spans 12 amino acids. CDR3 DNA sequence: TGTGCCAGCAGTCCGAGAGTGGAGCCCCAGCATTTT. Translating it yields CASSPRVEPQHF.

This chain uses TRBV5-1 with TRBJ1-4, with a possible D match to TRBD1 (6 bases). Germline values: CDR1 SGHRS, CDR2 YFSETQ. The CDR3 extends over 16 amino acids. V lost 0 bases to trimming and J lost 7 bases, with 16 bases between them. The DNA of the CDR3 is TGCGCCAGCAGCTTGGCCCCGGGGGGCCTTAGTGAAAAACTGTTTTTT. As protein: CASSLAPGGLSEKLFF.

This chain links TRBV6-5 with TRBJ1-1; the D is unclear. With 7 bases removed from V and 4 bases from J, the gap between germline ends came to 13 bases. This CDR3 contains 13 residues. In germline, CDR1 is MNHEY, CDR2 SVGAGI. DNA for the CDR3: TGTGCCAGCATAACCGGGTTTGGCACTGAAGCTTTCTTT. This translates into CASITGFGTEAFF.

Points on this clone: Other nucleotide sequences in the sample specify the same CDR3. The rearrangement links TRBV7-9 to TRBJ2-7; the match to TRBD1 covers 8 bases. The V gene's germline CDR1 is SEHNR and CDR2 FQNEAQ (reference sequence). The CDR3 extends over 14 amino acids. V lost 3 bases and J lost 6; bases outside the gene matches: 7. Written as DNA, the CDR3 is TGTGCCAGCAGCTTCGGACAGGGTCGGGGCGAGCAGTACTTC. Amino acids: CASSFGQGRGEQYF. The whole variable domain, filled in from reference TRBV7-9 and TRBJ2-7, reads DTGVSQNPRHKITKRGQNVTFRCDPISEHNRLYWYRQTLGQGPEFLTYFQNEAQLEKSRLLSDRFSAERPKGSFSTLEIQRTEQGDSAMYLCASSFGQGRGEQYFGPGTRLTVT.

The chain joins TRBV28 to TRBJ2-1; 12 positions agree with TRBD2. The CDR3 extends over 16 amino acids. V lost 5 bases, J lost 10 bases, and 12 bases stayed unmatched. Germline CDR1 MDHEN, CDR2 SYDVKM. DNA for the CDR3: TGTGCCAGCAGTCGGCTAGCGGGAGGGCTACGTGGGGAGCAGTTCTTC. This translates into CASSRLAGGLRGEQFF. The full variable domain, rest sourced from reference TRBV28 and TRBJ2-1, is DVKVTQSSRYLVKRTGEKVFLECVQDMDHENMFWYRQDPGLGLRLIYFSYDVKMKEKGDIPEGYSVSREKKERFSLILESASTNQTSMYLCASSRLAGGLRGEQFFGPGTRLTVL.